One and the same sample provided the 15 T cell receptor beta chains below, sequenced in a study of Ad26.COV2.S vaccination and SARS-CoV-2 variants. TCRdb's table, derived via immunoSEQ multiplex PCR, lists solely in-frame clones and lacks some. The sample records around 500,000 clones, 89% being singletons. Treatment given: around 19 received Ad26.COV2.S at low or high dose, single or two shots; several received placebo; per-sample allocation not given. Samples came from day 63 after the first vaccine or placebo injection. Here the sequenced sample was peripheral blood, taken in a trial of Ad26.COV2.S vaccine versus placebo. Receptors were obtained from a person between 18 and 65 years old who received the Ad26.COV2.S COVID-19 vaccine or a placebo.

V and J are TRBV9 and TRBJ1-1; perhaps TRBD1 as D (6 bases). The CDR3 is 14 amino acids. Germline V gene data show CDR1 as SGDLS and CDR2 as YYNGEE. Between the trimmed V and J ends, which lost 2 bases and 4 bases, there was a span of 12 bases. The CDR3 DNA sequence: TGTGCCAGCAGCGTGGGGGCCGGGATCACTGAAGCTTTCTTT. Translating gives CASSVGAGITEAFF.

The chain joins TRBV2 to TRBJ2-1, with 11 bases aligning to TRBD2. Losses at the gene ends were 8 bases for V and 5 bases for J; bases not matched to a gene: 2. The CDR3 contains 13 residues. Germline V gene data show CDR1 as SNHLY and CDR2 as FYNNEI. The CDR3 region is CASLGLADNEQFF. In nucleotides, the CDR3 is TGTGCCAGCTTGGGACTAGCGGACAATGAGCAGTTCTTC.

This clone was seen once. The chain is built from TRBV6-5 and TRBJ2-3; a possible D gene is TRBD1 (5 bases). Germline assignment: CDR1 MNHEY and CDR2 SVGAGI. The CDR3 runs 15 residues. V lost 2 bases to trimming and J lost 2 bases, with 11 bases between them. The CDR3 reads CASSYRTPATDTQYF. The CDR3 nucleotides are TGTGCCAGCAGTTACCGGACACCAGCCACAGATACGCAGTATTTT.

The chain recombines TRBV6-5 with TRBJ2-6; D unresolved. Germline assignment: CDR1 MNHEY and CDR2 SVGAGI. CDR3 length equals 14 residues. CDR3 protein: CATIDASGANVLTF. CDR3 coding DNA: TGTGCAACAATCGATGCGTCTGGGGCCAACGTCCTGACTTTC.

This chain links TRBV18 with TRBJ2-3; D ambiguous. Germline CDR1 is KGHSH and CDR2 is LQKENI. This CDR3 has 16 residues. Deletions cut 3 bases from V and 2 bases from J, with 15 bases between. In DNA form, the CDR3 reads TGTGCCAGCTCACCGCTTCTAGACGGAATCACAGATACGCAGTATTTT. This translates into CASSPLLDGITDTQYF.

J is TRBJ1-1 and V is TRBV27; D gene ambiguous. Germline lookup yields CDR1 MNHEY and CDR2 SMNVEV (reference sequence). The CDR3 sequence is 13 residues long. V lost 3 bases and J lost 4, with 9 bases in between. The CDR3 here is CASSFSPSTEAFF. The DNA for the CDR3 is TGTGCCAGCAGTTTCAGTCCGAGCACTGAAGCTTTCTTT.

The rearrangement joins TRBV19 to TRBJ2-3; TRBD2 aligns across 12 bases. Trimming at V came to 4 bases and at J to 6 bases, leaving 8 bases not matched to a gene. Germline V gives CDR1 LNHDA, CDR2 SQIVND (reference sequence). The CDR3 extends over 16 amino acids. CDR3 sequence reads: CASSRASGRATDTQYF. DNA of the CDR3: TGTGCCAGTAGTAGGGCTAGCGGGAGGGCCACGGATACGCAGTATTTT.

The V gene is TRBV5-4, the J gene TRBJ2-5; D call uncertain. The CDR3 spans 13 residues. The germline V gene encodes CDR1 SGHNT and CDR2 YYREEE (reference sequence). V shed 1 base and J shed 1 base, with 5 bases lying between them. The CDR3 loop is CASSLRLQETQYF. The CDR3 DNA reads as TGTGCCAGCAGCTTGCGGCTCCAAGAGACCCAGTACTTC.

The chain couples TRBV28 to TRBJ1-4, with D maybe TRBD1 (5 bases). Germline-derived CDR1 and CDR2 are MDHEN and SYDVKM. V shed 7 bases and J shed 0 bases, with 9 bases lying between them. The CDR3 is made up of 14 amino acids. CDR3 nucleotide sequence: TGTGCCAGCAACCGGGGCTCAACTAATGAAAAACTGTTTTTT. Translated, it gives CASNRGSTNEKLFF.

This clone was recorded a few times. Other DNA sequences in this sample translate to the same CDR3. The chain combines TRBV6-5 with TRBJ1-5; D gene uncertain. Germline lookup yields CDR1 MNHEY and CDR2 SVGAGI. With 0 bases removed from V and 4 bases from J, the gap between germline ends came to 10 bases. The CDR3 is made up of 15 amino acids. CDR3 in amino acids: CASSYSAGGNQPQHF. The CDR3 nucleotides read TGTGCCAGCAGTTACTCTGCAGGAGGGAATCAGCCCCAGCATTTT.

This clone was seen a single time. V usage is TRBV24-1 and J usage is TRBJ2-2; D is perhaps TRBD1 (6 bases). Germline V gene lookup returns CDR1 KGHDR and CDR2 SFDVKD. Trimming took 4 bases from V and 1 from J, leaving 18 bases between them. This CDR3 is 18 amino acids long. The CDR3 reads CATSDSARDTMNTGELFF. CDR3 DNA: TGTGCCACCAGTGACTCGGCCCGGGACACCATGAACACCGGGGAGCTGTTTTTT.

The rearrangement links TRBV18 to TRBJ2-2, with D perhaps TRBD1 (5 bases). Germline loops: CDR1 KGHSH, CDR2 LQKENI. With 8 bases removed from V and 0 bases from J, the gap between germline ends came to 10 bases. There are 14 residues in the CDR3. Here the CDR3 reads CASTRQPNTGELFF. The CDR3 region has the DNA TGTGCCAGCACCCGACAGCCGAACACCGGGGAGCTGTTTTTT.

The rearrangement links TRBV2 to TRBJ1-2; possible D gene TRBD1, 5 bases. Germline loops: CDR1 SNHLY, CDR2 FYNNEI. V gave up 2 bases and J gave up 2 bases, with 6 bases separating them. The length of the CDR3 is 13 residues. CDR3 DNA: TGTGCCAGCAGTGAAAGGGGAAACTATGGCTACACCTTC. This translates into CASSERGNYGYTF. Full variable domain (missing parts from reference TRBV2 and TRBJ1-2): EPEVTQTPSHQVTQMGQEVILRCVPISNHLYFYWYRQILGQKVEFLVSFYNNEISEKSEIFDDQFSVERPDGSNFTLKIRSTKLEDSAMYFCASSERGNYGYTFGSGTRLTVV.

The chain has TRBV3-1 (or the pseudogene TRBV3-2) and TRBJ1-2; perhaps TRBD1 as D (6 bases). The CDR3 consists of 13 residues. Germline V gene lookup returns CDR1 LGHDT and CDR2 YNNKEL (reference sequence). The V gene lost 1 base and the J gene lost 5 bases, with 8 bases spanning the gap. CDR3 amino acids: CASSQAGEYGYTF. The CDR3 coding sequence is TGTGCCAGCAGCCAAGCAGGGGAGTATGGCTACACCTTC.

This chain links TRBV11-2 with TRBJ1-2; TRBD1 might be the D (5 bases). The CDR3 extends over 12 amino acids. Germline CDR1 reads SGHAT; CDR2 reads FQNNGV. Trimming removed 0 bases at V and 6 bases at J, with 5 bases between. The CDR3 sequence: CASSLEGDGYTF. DNA of the CDR3: TGTGCCAGCAGCTTAGAAGGGGATGGCTACACCTTC.